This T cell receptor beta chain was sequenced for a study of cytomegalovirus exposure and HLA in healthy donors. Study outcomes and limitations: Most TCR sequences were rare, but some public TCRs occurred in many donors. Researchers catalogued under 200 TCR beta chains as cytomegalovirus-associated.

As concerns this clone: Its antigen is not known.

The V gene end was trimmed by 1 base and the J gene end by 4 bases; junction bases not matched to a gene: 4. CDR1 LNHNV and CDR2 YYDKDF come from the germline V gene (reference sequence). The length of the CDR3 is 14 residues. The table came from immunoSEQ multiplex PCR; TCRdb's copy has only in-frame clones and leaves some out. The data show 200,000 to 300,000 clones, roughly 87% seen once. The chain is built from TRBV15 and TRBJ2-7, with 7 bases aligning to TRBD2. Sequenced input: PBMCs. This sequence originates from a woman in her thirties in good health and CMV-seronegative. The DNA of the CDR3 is TGTGCCACCAGCAGAGCGTTGGGGGGGTACGAGCAGTACTTC. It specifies CATSRALGGYEQYF.